This TCR beta chain was captured by sequencing in a study of blood T cell repertoires in COVID-19. Across the whole study: Acute and convalescent COVID-19 specimens originated in the United States, Italy and Spain.

The table came from immunoSEQ multiplex PCR; TCRdb's copy has only in-frame clones and leaves some out. This sample has approximately 170,000 clones, with about four fifths found just once. V was clipped by 7 bases and J by 1 base; unmatched bases: 2. Germline CDR1 KGHSH, CDR2 LQKENI. There are 13 residues in the CDR3. This TCR derives from a woman between 65 and 79 years old with COVID-19, enrolled during active disease. The sequenced sample was peripheral blood. The chain joins TRBV18 to TRBJ1-1; 8 positions agree with TRBD1. The CDR3 spells CASLGQGNTEAFF. CDR3 nucleotide sequence: TGTGCCAGCTTAGGACAGGGGAACACTGAAGCTTTCTTT.